The T cell receptor (beta chain) under discussion was sequenced for a study of blood T cell repertoires in COVID-19. Study information: Whether acute or convalescent, the COVID-19 samples came from the United States, Italy and Spain. PBMCs, B-cell-depleted T cells, or T cells were the source of the cDNA or gDNA that made up the material.

The length of the CDR3 is 15 residues. V lost 8 bases, J lost 5 bases, and 12 bases stayed unmatched. Germline CDR1 reads LGHDT; CDR2 reads YNNKEL (reference sequence). Per the original data handling: Estimated nucleated cell counts came from reference gene primer amplification. The repertoire was sequenced with immunoSEQ multiplex PCR; TCRdb's copy has only in-frame clones and lacks some. V and J calls and clone size are as listed in that table; D and trimming were resolved from the DNA. The sample has tens of thousands of clones, approximately 80% seen once; the top ten hold around 2%. The V and J genes are TRBV3-1 (or the pseudogene TRBV3-2) and TRBJ2-7, with 10 bases identical to TRBD1. The receptor's source is a man between 65 and 85 years old with COVID-19, enrolled during active disease. Source material: peripheral blood. The CDR3 DNA sequence: TGTGCCAGCTCAACCCCGGGACAGGGGATCGACGAGCAGTACTTC. Translated, it gives CASSTPGQGIDEQYF.